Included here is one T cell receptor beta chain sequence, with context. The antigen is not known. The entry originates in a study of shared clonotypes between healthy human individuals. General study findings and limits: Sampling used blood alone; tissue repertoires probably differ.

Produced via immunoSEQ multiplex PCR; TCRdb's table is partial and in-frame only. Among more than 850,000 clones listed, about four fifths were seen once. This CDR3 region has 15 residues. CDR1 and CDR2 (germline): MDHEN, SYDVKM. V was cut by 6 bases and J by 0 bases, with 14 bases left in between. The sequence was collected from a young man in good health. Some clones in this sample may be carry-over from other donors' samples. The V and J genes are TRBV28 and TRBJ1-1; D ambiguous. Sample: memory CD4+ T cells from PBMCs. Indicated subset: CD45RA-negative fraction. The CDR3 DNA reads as TGTGCCAGCAGGGAAACCGGGAAATTGAACACTGAAGCTTTCTTT. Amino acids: CASRETGKLNTEAFF.